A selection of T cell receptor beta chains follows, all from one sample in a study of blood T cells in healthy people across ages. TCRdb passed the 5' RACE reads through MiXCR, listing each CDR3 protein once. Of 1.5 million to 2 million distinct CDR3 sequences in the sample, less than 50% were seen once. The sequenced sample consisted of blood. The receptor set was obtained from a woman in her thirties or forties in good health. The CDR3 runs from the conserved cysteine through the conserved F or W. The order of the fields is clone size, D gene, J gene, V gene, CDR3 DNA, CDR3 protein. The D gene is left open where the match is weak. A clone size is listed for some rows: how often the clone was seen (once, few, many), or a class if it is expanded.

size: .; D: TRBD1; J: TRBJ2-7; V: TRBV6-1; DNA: TGTGCCAGCACAGGGACAGGTAGGGGCGGCGAGCAGTACTTC; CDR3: CASTGTGRGGEQYF
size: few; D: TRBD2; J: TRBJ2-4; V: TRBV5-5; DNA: TGTGCCAGCAGCTTGAGCGGGGGGGATGCCAAAAACATTCAGTACTTC; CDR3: CASSLSGGDAKNIQYF
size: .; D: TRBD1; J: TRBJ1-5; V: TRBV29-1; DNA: TGCAGCTGTGACAGGGCTCAGCCCCAGCATTTT; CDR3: CSCDRAQPQHF
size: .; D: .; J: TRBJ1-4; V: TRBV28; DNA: TGTGCCAGTACCCACCACGTAGCAACTAATGAAAAACTGTTTTTT; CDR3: CASTHHVATNEKLFF
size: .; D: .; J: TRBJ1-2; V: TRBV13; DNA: TGTGCCAGCAGGTTCCTCGGGGGTAACTATGGCTACACCTTC; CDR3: CASRFLGGNYGYTF
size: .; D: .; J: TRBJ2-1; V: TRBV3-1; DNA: TGTGCCAGCGCGGACCGAGACAATGAGCAGTTCTTC; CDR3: CASADRDNEQFF
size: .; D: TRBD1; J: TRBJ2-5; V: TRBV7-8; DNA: TGTGCCAGCAGCTTCCGGGACAGGGCCTCCTCCTACAATGAGCAGTACTTC; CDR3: CASSFRDRASSYNEQYF
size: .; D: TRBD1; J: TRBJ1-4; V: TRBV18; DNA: TGTGCCAGCTCCCCGCCACAGGGGAAGGCTGAAAAACTGATTTTT; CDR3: CASSPPQGKAEKLIF
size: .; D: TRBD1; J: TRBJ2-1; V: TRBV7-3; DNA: TGTGCCAGCAGCTTTAGAGGAGGGACAGGAGGCAATGAGCAGTTCTTC; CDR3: CASSFRGGTGGNEQFF
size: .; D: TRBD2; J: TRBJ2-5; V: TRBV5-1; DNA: TGCGCCAGCAGCCTAGCGGGGGGGGCCTACGAGACCCAGTACTTC; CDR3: CASSLAGGAYETQYF
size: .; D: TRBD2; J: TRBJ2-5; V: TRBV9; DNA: TGTGCCAGCAGCCTCACCAGCGGGGGGGCGGGAGAGACCCAGTACTTC; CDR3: CASSLTSGGAGETQYF
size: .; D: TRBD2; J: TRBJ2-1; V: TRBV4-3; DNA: TGCGCCAGCAGCCAAGATTTGCTACCTTTAGCGGGGGGCGCGATTGAGCAGTTCTTC; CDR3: CASSQDLLPLAGGAIEQFF
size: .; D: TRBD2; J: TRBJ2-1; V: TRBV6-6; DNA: TGTGCCAGCAGTTACGATGCGGGGGGGCGCAATGAGCAGTTCTTC; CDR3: CASSYDAGGRNEQFF
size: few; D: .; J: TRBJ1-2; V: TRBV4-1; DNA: TGCGCCAGCAGCCTGCTCGGCTCGGCGAACTATGGCTACACCTTC; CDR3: CASSLLGSANYGYTF
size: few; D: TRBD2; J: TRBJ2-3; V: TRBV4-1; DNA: TGCGCCAGCAGCCAAGCCGAGCGGGGGGGAGTCACAGATACGCAGTATTTT; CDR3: CASSQAERGGVTDTQYF
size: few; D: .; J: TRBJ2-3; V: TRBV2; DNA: TGTGCCAGCATTAAAAACACAGATACGCAGTATTTT; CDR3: CASIKNTDTQYF
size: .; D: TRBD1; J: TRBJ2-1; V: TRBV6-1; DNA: TGTGCCAGCAGTGGTTCCGGGACAGTATACAATGAGCAGTTCTTC; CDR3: CASSGSGTVYNEQFF
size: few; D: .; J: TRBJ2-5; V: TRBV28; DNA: TGTGCCAGCAGATTACTTCAGGGTCGGGAGACCCAGTACTTC; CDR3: CASRLLQGRETQYF
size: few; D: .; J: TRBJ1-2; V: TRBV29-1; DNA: TGCAGCGTTGAGGCTCCCGGGAGCCCCTATGGCTACACCTTC; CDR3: CSVEAPGSPYGYTF
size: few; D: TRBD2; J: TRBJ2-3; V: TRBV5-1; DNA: TGCGCCAGCGGGTCCCCCTCCAGCGGGGGGAGCACAGATACGCAGTATTTT; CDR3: CASGSPSSGGSTDTQYF
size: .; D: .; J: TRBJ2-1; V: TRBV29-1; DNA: TGCAGCGTCGGAGTGGGGTACAATGAGCAGTTCTTC; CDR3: CSVGVGYNEQFF
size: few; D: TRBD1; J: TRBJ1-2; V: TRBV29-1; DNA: TGCAGCGCCCTGACAGGGGGCTACACCTTC; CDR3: CSALTGGYTF
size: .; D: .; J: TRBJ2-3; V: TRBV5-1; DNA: TGCGCCAGCAGCTTGGATCTTTCTAGCAGTGATACGCAGTATTTT; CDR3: CASSLDLSSSDTQYF
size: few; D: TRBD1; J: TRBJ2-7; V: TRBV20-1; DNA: TGCAGTGCTAGGCCCCGGGACAGGGGTTACGAGCAGTACTTC; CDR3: CSARPRDRGYEQYF
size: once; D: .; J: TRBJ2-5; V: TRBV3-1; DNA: TGTACCAGCAGCCAAGTTCTTCAGACCCAGTACTTC; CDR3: CTSSQVLQTQYF
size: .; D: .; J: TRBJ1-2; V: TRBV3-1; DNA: TGTGCCAGCAGCCCTCGCCTAACGGATGGCTACACCTTC; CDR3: CASSPRLTDGYTF
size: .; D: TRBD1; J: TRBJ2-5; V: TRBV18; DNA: TGTGCCAGCTCCCGAAAGGGACAGGGGGAGACCCAGTACTTC; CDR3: CASSRKGQGETQYF
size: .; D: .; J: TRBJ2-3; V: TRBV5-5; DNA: TGTGCCAGCAGCTTCTCGACATGGACTAGCACAGATACGCAGTATTTT; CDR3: CASSFSTWTSTDTQYF
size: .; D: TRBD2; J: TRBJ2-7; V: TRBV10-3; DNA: TGTGCCATCAGTGGGACCGGGACTAACTCCTACGAGCAGTACTTC; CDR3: CAISGTGTNSYEQYF
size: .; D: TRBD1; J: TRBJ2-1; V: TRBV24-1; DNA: TGTGCCACCAGTGATTGGGGTTTTGGGATGGGACAGGGAAGCTCCTACAATGAGCAGTTCTTC; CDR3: CATSDWGFGMGQGSSYNEQFF
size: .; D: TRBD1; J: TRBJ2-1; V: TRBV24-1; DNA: TGTGCCACCAGTGGTTGGACAGGGATTCGCAATGAGCAGTTCTTC; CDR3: CATSGWTGIRNEQFF
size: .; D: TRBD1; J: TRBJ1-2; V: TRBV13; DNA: TGTGCCAGCAGCCTCGGGACAGGGACTTCCCCTAACTATGGCTACACCTTC; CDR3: CASSLGTGTSPNYGYTF
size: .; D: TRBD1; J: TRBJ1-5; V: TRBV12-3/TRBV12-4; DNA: TGTGCCAGCAGTCCCTGGGACAGGGGTGGCAATCACCCCCAGCATTTT; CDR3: CASSPWDRGGNHPQHF
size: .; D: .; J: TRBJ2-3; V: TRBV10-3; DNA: TGTGCCATCAGTTCAGGCAGGGTCGGCACAGATACGCAGTATTTT; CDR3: CAISSGRVGTDTQYF
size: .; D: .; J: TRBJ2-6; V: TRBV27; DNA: TGTGCCAGCAGTTTCCCCGACCCCTCTGGGGCCAACGTCCTGACTTTC; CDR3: CASSFPDPSGANVLTF
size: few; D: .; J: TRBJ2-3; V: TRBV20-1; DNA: TGCAGTGCTAGAGGGCGACTCACAGATACGCAGTATTTT; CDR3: CSARGRLTDTQYF
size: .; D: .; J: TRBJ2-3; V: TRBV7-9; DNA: TGTGCCAGCAGCCCCAAGACTCCCTGGGGCACAGATACGCAGTATTTT; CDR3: CASSPKTPWGTDTQYF
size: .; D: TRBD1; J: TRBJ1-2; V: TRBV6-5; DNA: TGTGCCAACAGTACCACAGGGGCTGGCTATGGCTACACCTTC; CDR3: CANSTTGAGYGYTF
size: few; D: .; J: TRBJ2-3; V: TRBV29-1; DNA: TGCAGCGTTGAGGCCCGAAGGCAGATCACAGATACGCAGTATTTT; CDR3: CSVEARRQITDTQYF
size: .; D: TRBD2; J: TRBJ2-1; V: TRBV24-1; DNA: TGTGCCACCAGTGCCTGGGGGGGATACAATGAGCAGTTCTTC; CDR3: CATSAWGGYNEQFF
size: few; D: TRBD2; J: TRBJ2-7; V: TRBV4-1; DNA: TGCGCCAGCAGCCAAACCGCCGGGGGGGGCCCCTCCTACGAGCAGTACTTC; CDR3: CASSQTAGGGPSYEQYF
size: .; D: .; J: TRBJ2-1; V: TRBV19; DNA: TGTGCCAGTAGTATTCCGGGTGGGAATGAGCAGTTCTTC; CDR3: CASSIPGGNEQFF
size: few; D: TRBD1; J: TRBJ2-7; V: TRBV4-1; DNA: TGCGCCAGCAGCCAATTCTTCACAGGGGTCCACGAGCAGTACTTC; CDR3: CASSQFFTGVHEQYF
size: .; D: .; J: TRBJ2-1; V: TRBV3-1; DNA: TGTGCCAGCAGCCAAACGTTTGACGATGAGCAGTTCTTC; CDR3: CASSQTFDDEQFF
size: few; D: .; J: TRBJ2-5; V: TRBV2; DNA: TGTGCCAGCAGTGCCACTAGGATGTACCAAGAGACCCAGTACTTC; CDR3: CASSATRMYQETQYF